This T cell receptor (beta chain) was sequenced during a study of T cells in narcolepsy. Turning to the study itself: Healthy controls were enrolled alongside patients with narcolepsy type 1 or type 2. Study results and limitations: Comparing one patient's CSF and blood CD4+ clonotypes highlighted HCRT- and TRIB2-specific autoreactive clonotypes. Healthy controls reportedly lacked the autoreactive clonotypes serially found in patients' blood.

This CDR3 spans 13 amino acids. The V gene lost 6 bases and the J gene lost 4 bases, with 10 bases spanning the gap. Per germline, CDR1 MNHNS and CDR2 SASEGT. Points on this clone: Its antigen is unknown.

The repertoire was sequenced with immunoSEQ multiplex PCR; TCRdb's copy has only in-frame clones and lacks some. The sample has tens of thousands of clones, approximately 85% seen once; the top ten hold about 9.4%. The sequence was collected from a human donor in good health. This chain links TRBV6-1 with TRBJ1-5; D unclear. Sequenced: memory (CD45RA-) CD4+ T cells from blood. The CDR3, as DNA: TGTGCCAGCAGACTCGACCCTAATCAGCCCCAGCATTTT. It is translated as CASRLDPNQPQHF.